This TCR beta chain was obtained from a study of beta chain features in type 1 diabetes. Study background: Age and gender were similar between patients and healthy donors, as were cell yields. Sorted cells numbering under 140,000,000 were examined across all samples.

With respect to this clone: The antigen is undetermined.

The CDR3 totals 14 residues. CDR1 is SGHAT, CDR2 FQNNGV, per germline. Germline trimming cut 5 bases from V and 6 bases from J; bases unmatched to any gene: 8. Study results and limitations: TCRB CDR3 length was moderately but significantly reduced in all four CD4+ subsets of Type 1 diabetes patients.

As every portion of the isolated RNA was reverse transcribed, the sequencing read expressed TCRB transcripts. Assay: immunoSEQ multiplex PCR; the TCRdb copy retains only in-frame clones and omits some. The sample shows roughly 340,000 clones, approximately 12% of them seen only once. Only one heparinised blood draw was taken per donor, and its volume averaged about 120 mL. Sequencing was carried out using naive CD4+ T cells from blood. The chain recombines TRBV11-2 with TRBJ2-5, with TRBD2 identical over 8 bases. This clonotype was obtained from a young woman with type 1 diabetes. CDR3 region: CASSKTSEVQTQYF. CDR3 nucleotides: TGTGCCAGCAGCAAGACTAGCGAGGTACAGACCCAGTACTTC.